The 27 T cell receptor beta chains below all came from one sample that was sequenced in a study of T cells in Graves' hyperthyroidism and ophthalmopathy. Amplification of TCR beta CDR3 regions was performed using RNA transcripts as template. An initial round of RT-PCR targeting the TCR CDR3 relied on the HTBI primer set. Using its own MiXCR run on the multiplex PCR reads, TCRdb lists one record per CDR3 protein. The sample has 350,000 to 400,000 distinct CDR3 sequences; approximately 13% are singletons. The sequencing sample was made of blood. The receptors originated from a woman aged 55 to 70 with Graves' hyperthyroidism.

The gene calls are TRBV20-1 and TRBJ2-3, with D unresolved. Germline loops: CDR1 DFQATT, CDR2 SNEGSKA (reference sequence). V dropped 6 bases and J dropped 0 bases, with 7 bases sitting between them. This CDR3 is built from 12 residues. CDR3 nucleotide sequence: TGCAGTGCCTACGACAGCACAGATACGCAGTATTTT. Amino acids: CSAYDSTDTQYF.

The sample holds a few counts of this clonotype. This chain joins TRBV28 and TRBJ2-4; the D is unclear. This CDR3 spans 12 amino acids. Germline loops: CDR1 MDHEN, CDR2 SYDVKM. V lost 2 bases and J 9 bases, leaving 8 bases between the germline ends. The CDR3 DNA reads as TGTGCCAGCAGTTTAGAGTGGGGCATTCAGTACTTC. Its protein is CASSLEWGIQYF.

The J gene is TRBJ1-6, the V gene TRBV20-1; D is unresolved. V was pared by 3 bases and J by 5 bases, with 14 bases between. The CDR3 is 15 amino acids. In germline, CDR1 is DFQATT, CDR2 SNEGSKA (reference sequence). As DNA, the CDR3 is TGCAGTGCTAGGACCGGGAGCAACCATAATTCACCCCTCCACTTT. It yields the protein CSARTGSNHNSPLHF.

There are many counts of this clonotype. The chain uses TRBV7-8 and TRBJ2-2; possibly TRBD1 for D (5 bases). CDR1 SGHVS and CDR2 FQNEAQ come from the germline V gene. The CDR3 runs to 13 residues. V was pared by 5 bases and J by 6 bases, with 10 bases between. DNA of the CDR3: TGTGCCAGCAGCGAAATCAGGGCCGGGGAGCTGTTTTTT. Its translation: CASSEIRAGELFF.

This clonotype was seen many times. The chain joins TRBV7-3 to TRBJ2-3; D call uncertain. The CDR3 totals 13 residues. Trimming shortened V by 8 bases and J by 1 base, and 10 bases separated the two germline ends. From germline, CDR1 is SGHTA and CDR2 FQGTGA. The CDR3 sequence: CASSITRTDTQYF. CDR3 sequence (DNA): TGTGCCAGCTCTATAACTCGCACAGATACGCAGTATTTT. The full variable domain, its missing parts supplied by reference TRBV7-3 and TRBJ2-3, is GAGVSQTPSNKVTEKGKYVELRCDPISGHTALYWYRQSLGQGPEFLIYFQGTGAADDSGLPNDRFFAVRPEGSVSTLKIQRTERGDSAVYLCASSITRTDTQYFGPGTRLTVL.

This chain links TRBV20-1 with TRBJ2-1; 11 nucleotides align to TRBD1. Germline V gene data show CDR1 as DFQATT and CDR2 as SNEGSKA (reference sequence). The V gene end was trimmed by 2 bases and the J gene end by 10 bases; junction bases not matched to a gene: 7. The CDR3 spans 14 residues. For the CDR3, the DNA is TGCAGTGCTAGACCCGGGACAGGGGGAGGGGAGCAGTTCTTC. Amino acid sequence: CSARPGTGGGEQFF.

This clonotype was counted many times. The V gene is TRBV28, the J gene TRBJ2-1; 7 nucleotides align to TRBD2. The length of the CDR3 is 15 residues. Germline loops: CDR1 MDHEN, CDR2 SYDVKM. V was clipped by 7 bases and J by 5 bases; unmatched bases: 11. The CDR3, as DNA: TGTGCCAGCACCCCCGGGGGGACCGTGCACAATGAGCAGTTCTTC. Its protein is CASTPGGTVHNEQFF.

In its sample, this clonotype was seen many times. The rearrangement links TRBV12-3 or TRBV12-4 to TRBJ1-1; no clear D gene. Deletions cut 8 bases from V and 2 bases from J, with 6 bases between. The CDR3 has 11 amino acids. The CDR3 nucleotides read TGTGCCAGCGGTAAAAACACTGAAGCTTTCTTT. Protein: CASGKNTEAFF.

There are many counts of this clonotype. This chain uses TRBV28 with TRBJ2-3; the D gene is possibly TRBD2 (5 bases). The V end was cut by 2 bases, the J end by 3 bases, with 6 bases between. This CDR3 has 13 amino acids. Germline CDR1 is MDHEN and CDR2 is SYDVKM. The CDR3 loop reads CASSLLATDTQYF. The CDR3 bases are TGTGCCAGCAGTTTACTAGCAACAGATACGCAGTATTTT.

Many counts were recorded for this clonotype. J is TRBJ1-5 and V is TRBV28, with 7 nucleotides matching TRBD1. With V trimmed by 6 bases and J by 10 bases, 12 bases remained unmatched. Germline V gives CDR1 MDHEN, CDR2 SYDVKM. The CDR3 has 14 amino acids. Here the CDR3 DNA reads TGTGCCAGCAGCGCAGGGGGTCAGATCAGCCCCCAGCATTTT. Translation: CASSAGGQISPQHF.

The chain carries TRBV10-2 and TRBJ2-5, with D perhaps matching TRBD2 (5 bases). Germline values: CDR1 WSHSY, CDR2 SAAADI. V was trimmed by 3 bases and J by 3 bases, leaving 11 bases between them. CDR3 length equals 14 residues. The CDR3 DNA sequence: TGCGCCAGCAGTGAAGCGGCCGTAGAAGAGACCCAGTACTTC. Translated, it gives CASSEAAVEETQYF.

The chain links TRBV6-9 to TRBJ2-5; tentatively, D is TRBD2 (6 bases). Germline assignment: CDR1 MNHGY and CDR2 SVAAGI. The CDR3 loop spans 11 amino acids. Trimming left V 7 bases short and J 4 bases short, with 7 bases between. This chain's CDR3 is CASKEGETQYF. In DNA, the CDR3 is TGTGCCAGCAAGGAGGGAGAGACCCAGTACTTC.

This clonotype has at least ten counts. V and J are TRBV12-3 or TRBV12-4 and TRBJ2-2, with D maybe TRBD1 (6 bases). The CDR3 consists of 14 residues. Between the trimmed V and J ends, which lost 6 bases and 4 bases, there was a span of 12 bases. Here the CDR3 DNA reads TGTGCCAGCAGGGACAGCGGTAGCACCGGGGAGCTGTTTTTT. Protein sequence: CASRDSGSTGELFF.

The V gene is TRBV7-8, the J gene TRBJ1-1; D unresolved. Germline assignment: CDR1 SGHVS and CDR2 FQNEAQ. V gave up 5 bases and J gave up 4 bases, with 8 bases separating them. The CDR3 is made up of 12 amino acids. CDR3 region: CASSQLGTEAFF. In DNA form, the CDR3 reads TGTGCCAGCAGCCAACTGGGCACTGAAGCTTTCTTT.

This clonotype came up many times. V is TRBV7-8 and J is TRBJ2-1; tentative D call: TRBD2 (6 bases). This CDR3 comprises 15 residues. Germline loops: CDR1 SGHVS, CDR2 FQNEAQ. Trimming stripped 1 base from V and 9 bases from J, with 16 bases between. Here the CDR3 reads CASSLVGGEKGEQFF. CDR3 DNA sequence: TGTGCCAGCAGCTTAGTGGGGGGAGAGAAGGGTGAGCAGTTCTTC.

To note about this clonotype: It may be a read error: a sequence one base away is much more abundant. The chain uses TRBV29-1 and TRBJ2-7, with TRBD2 as a possible D gene (5 bases). Germline CDR1 and CDR2: SQVTM and ANQGSEA. V was pared by 3 bases and J by 2 bases, with 14 bases between. CDR3 length equals 14 residues. The CDR3 DNA is TGCAGCGTTGAGTTCCTGGGGAGAACCTACGAGCAGTACTTC. It specifies CSVEFLGRTYEQYF.

This clonotype was recorded many times. The chain carries TRBV5-1 and TRBJ2-3; 9 nucleotides agree with TRBD2. CDR1 and CDR2 (germline): SGHRS, YFSETQ. The V and J ends lost 5 bases and 2 bases, in that order; junction bases with no gene match: 9. This CDR3 has 16 residues. CDR3 DNA: TGCGCCAGCAGAGAGGGGGCTAGCGGGGTCACAGATACGCAGTATTTT. It specifies CASREGASGVTDTQYF. The whole variable domain, filled in from reference TRBV5-1 and TRBJ2-3, reads KAGVTQTPRYLIKTRGQQVTLSCSPISGHRSVSWYQQTPGQGLQFLFEYFSETQRNKGNFPGRFSGRQFSNSRSEMNVSTLELGDSALYLCASREGASGVTDTQYFGPGTRLTVL.

Only a few counts were recorded for this clonotype. The chain uses TRBV19 and TRBJ2-7; 7 positions agree with TRBD1. This CDR3 is built from 12 residues. Germline V gives CDR1 LNHDA, CDR2 SQIVND (reference sequence). V shed 5 bases, J shed 2 bases, and the junction held 0 bases outside the gene matches. Here the CDR3 reads CASSDRAYEQYF. The CDR3 region has the DNA TGTGCCAGTAGTGACAGGGCCTACGAGCAGTACTTC.

This clonotype was detected a few times. Possible read error: a much larger clone is one base away. The J gene is TRBJ1-5, the V gene TRBV27; D possibly corresponds to TRBD1 (5 bases). The CDR3 runs 14 residues. Germline CDR1 reads MNHEY; CDR2 reads SMNVEV (reference sequence). This CDR3 is CASSSRVSNQSQHF. In DNA form, the CDR3 reads TGTGCCAGCAGTTCCAGGGTAAGCAATCAGTCCCAGCATTTT.

The rearrangement uses TRBV27 and TRBJ2-1, with 7 bases identical to TRBD2. This CDR3 spans 13 amino acids. Germline V gene sequence: CDR1 MNHEY, CDR2 SMNVEV (reference sequence). Trimming at V came to 5 bases and at J to 5 bases, leaving 3 bases not matched to a gene. CDR3: CASSKGLNNEQFF. The CDR3 bases are TGTGCCAGCAGTAAGGGACTAAACAATGAGCAGTTCTTC.

This clonotype was recorded a few times. This rearrangement joins TRBV9 to TRBJ2-3; no definite D call. Trimming cost V 3 bases and J 2 bases, with 10 bases left between them. The CDR3 runs to 14 residues. Germline V CDR1 and CDR2: SGDLS, YYNGEE. This CDR3 is CASSALQDTDTQYF. The DNA of the CDR3 is TGTGCCAGCAGCGCACTCCAAGACACAGATACGCAGTATTTT. Complete variable domain (other parts from reference TRBV9 and TRBJ2-3): DSGVTQTPKHLITATGQRVTLRCSPRSGDLSVYWYQQSLDQGLQFLIQYYNGEERAKGNILERFSAQQFPDLHSELNLSSLELGDSALYFCASSALQDTDTQYFGPGTRLTVL.

Many counts were recorded for this clonotype. The chain recombines TRBV6-6 with TRBJ2-7; 14 nucleotides line up with TRBD2. Germline values: CDR1 MNHNY, CDR2 SVGAGI (reference sequence). The CDR3 is 18 residues long. The ends lost 0 bases at V and 2 bases at J; junction bases unmatched: 6. CDR3 residues: CASSYSGTSGSFPYEQYF. CDR3 bases: TGTGCCAGCAGTTACTCGGGGACTAGCGGGAGTTTCCCCTACGAGCAGTACTTC.

There are many counts of this clonotype. This rearrangement joins TRBV30 to TRBJ1-1; D unresolved. Per germline, CDR1 GTSNPN and CDR2 SVGIG (reference sequence). V gave up 0 bases and J gave up 11 bases, with 7 bases separating them. The CDR3 runs 10 residues. The chain's CDR3 is CAWSVQEAFF. DNA of the CDR3: TGTGCCTGGAGTGTACAAGAGGCTTTCTTT.

V usage is TRBV7-9 and J usage is TRBJ2-7; TRBD1 is a possible D gene (6 bases). Germline-derived CDR1 and CDR2 are SEHNR and FQNEAQ (reference sequence). The V end lost 3 bases, the J end lost 3 bases, and 21 bases lay between the germline ends. This CDR3 is 17 amino acids long. CDR3 sequence (DNA): TGTGCCAGCAGCTTCTCCCGGAAGGGGGTGACCTTCTACGAGCAGTACTTC. This codes for CASSFSRKGVTFYEQYF.

In this sample, this clonotype turned up many times. The chain couples TRBV20-1 to TRBJ2-3; perhaps TRBD2 as D (6 bases). This CDR3 spans 14 amino acids. CDR1 is DFQATT, CDR2 SNEGSKA, per germline (reference sequence). With 1 base removed from V and 3 bases from J, the gap between germline ends came to 11 bases. The CDR3 DNA reads as TGCAGTGCTAGAGCGGGAGAGGGTACAGATACGCAGTATTTT. Translated: CSARAGEGTDTQYF.

This clonotype was seen many times. The rearrangement uses TRBV7-8 and TRBJ2-7, with D possibly called TRBD1 or TRBD2 (6 bases each). The V gene's germline CDR1 is SGHVS and CDR2 FQNEAQ. The CDR3 has 15 residues. V lost 7 bases and J lost 1, with 17 bases in between. The CDR3 loop reads CASTPQGRTSYEQYF. Written as DNA, the CDR3 is TGTGCCAGCACCCCCCAGGGGAGGACATCCTACGAGCAGTACTTC.

In this sample, this clonotype turned up many times. The V gene is TRBV28, the J gene TRBJ1-3; 7 nucleotides match TRBD1. Trimming removed 9 bases from V and 4 bases from J; junction bases left unmatched: 9. This CDR3 has 14 residues. Looked up from germline, CDR1 is MDHEN and CDR2 is SYDVKM. CDR3 sequence reads: CASGTDNFGNTIYF. CDR3 nucleotides: TGTGCCAGTGGGACAGACAACTTCGGAAACACCATATATTTT.